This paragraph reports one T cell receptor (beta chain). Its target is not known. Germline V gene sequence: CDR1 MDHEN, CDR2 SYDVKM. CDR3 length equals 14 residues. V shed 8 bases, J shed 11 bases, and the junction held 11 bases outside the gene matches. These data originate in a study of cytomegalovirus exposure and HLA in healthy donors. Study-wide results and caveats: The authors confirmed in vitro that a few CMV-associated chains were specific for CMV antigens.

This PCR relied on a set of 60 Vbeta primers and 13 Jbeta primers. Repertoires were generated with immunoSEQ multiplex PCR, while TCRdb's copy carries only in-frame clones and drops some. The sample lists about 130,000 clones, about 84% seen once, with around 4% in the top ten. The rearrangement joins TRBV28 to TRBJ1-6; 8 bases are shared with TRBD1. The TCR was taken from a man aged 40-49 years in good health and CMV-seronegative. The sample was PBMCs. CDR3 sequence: CASGRQGKDPPLHF. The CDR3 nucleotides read TGTGCCAGCGGAAGACAGGGGAAAGATCCACCCCTCCACTTT.